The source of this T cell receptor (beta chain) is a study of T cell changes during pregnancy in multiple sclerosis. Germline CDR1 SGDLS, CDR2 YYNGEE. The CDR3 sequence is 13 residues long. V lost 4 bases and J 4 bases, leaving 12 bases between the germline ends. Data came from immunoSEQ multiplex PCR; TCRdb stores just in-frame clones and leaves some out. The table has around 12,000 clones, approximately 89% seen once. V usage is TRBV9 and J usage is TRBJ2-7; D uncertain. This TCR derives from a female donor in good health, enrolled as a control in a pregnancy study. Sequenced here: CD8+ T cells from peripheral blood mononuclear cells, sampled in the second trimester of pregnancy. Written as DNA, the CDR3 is TGTGCCAGCAGCTCAAACTTAGAATACGAGCAGTACTTC. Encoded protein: CASSSNLEYEQYF. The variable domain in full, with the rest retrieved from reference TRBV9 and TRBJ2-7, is DSGVTQTPKHLITATGQRVTLRCSPRSGDLSVYWYQQSLDQGLQFLIQYYNGEERAKGNILERFSAQQFPDLHSELNLSSLELGDSALYFCASSSNLEYEQYFGPGTRLTVT.